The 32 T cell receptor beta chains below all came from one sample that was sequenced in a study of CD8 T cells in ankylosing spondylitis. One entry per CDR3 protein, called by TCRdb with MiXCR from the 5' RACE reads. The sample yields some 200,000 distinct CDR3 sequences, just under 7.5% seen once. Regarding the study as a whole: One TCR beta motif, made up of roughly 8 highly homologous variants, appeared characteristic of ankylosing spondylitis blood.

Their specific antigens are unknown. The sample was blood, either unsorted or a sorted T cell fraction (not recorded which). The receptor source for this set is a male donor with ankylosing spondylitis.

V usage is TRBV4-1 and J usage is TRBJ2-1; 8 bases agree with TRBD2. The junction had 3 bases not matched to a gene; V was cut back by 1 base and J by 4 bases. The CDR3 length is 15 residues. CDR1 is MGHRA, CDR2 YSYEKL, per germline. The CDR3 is CASSQGGRSYNEQFF. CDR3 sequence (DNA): TGCGCCAGCAGCCAAGGCGGGAGGTCTTACAATGAGCAGTTCTTC.

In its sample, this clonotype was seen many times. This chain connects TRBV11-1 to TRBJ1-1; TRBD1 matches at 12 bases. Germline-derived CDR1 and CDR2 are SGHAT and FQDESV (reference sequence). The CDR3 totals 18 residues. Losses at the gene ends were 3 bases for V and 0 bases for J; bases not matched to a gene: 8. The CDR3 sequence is CASSFPFRDRGLNTEAFF. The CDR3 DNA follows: TGTGCCAGCAGCTTTCCATTTAGGGACAGGGGGCTGAACACTGAAGCTTTCTTT.

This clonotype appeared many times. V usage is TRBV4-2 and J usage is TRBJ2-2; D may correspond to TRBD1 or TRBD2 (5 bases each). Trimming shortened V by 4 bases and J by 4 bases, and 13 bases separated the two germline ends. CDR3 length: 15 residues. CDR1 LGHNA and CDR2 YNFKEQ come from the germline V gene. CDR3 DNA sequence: TGTGCCAGCAGCCCCCGGGGCCGTCGCACCGGGGAGCTGTTTTTT. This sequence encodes CASSPRGRRTGELFF.

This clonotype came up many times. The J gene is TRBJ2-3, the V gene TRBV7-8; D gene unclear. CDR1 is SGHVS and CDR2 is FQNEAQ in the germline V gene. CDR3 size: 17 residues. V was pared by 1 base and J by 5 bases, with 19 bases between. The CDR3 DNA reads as TGTGCCAGCAGCTTAGTCGGGTCAGGCCTAATGGAAGATACGCAGTATTTT. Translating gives CASSLVGSGLMEDTQYF.

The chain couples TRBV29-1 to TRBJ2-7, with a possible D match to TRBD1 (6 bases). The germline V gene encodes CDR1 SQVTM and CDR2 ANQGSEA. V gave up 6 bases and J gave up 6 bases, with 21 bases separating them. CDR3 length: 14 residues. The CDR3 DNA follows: TGCAGCGTGGGTCAGGGGTGGGGGCGCGGCGAGCAGTACTTC. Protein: CSVGQGWGRGEQYF.

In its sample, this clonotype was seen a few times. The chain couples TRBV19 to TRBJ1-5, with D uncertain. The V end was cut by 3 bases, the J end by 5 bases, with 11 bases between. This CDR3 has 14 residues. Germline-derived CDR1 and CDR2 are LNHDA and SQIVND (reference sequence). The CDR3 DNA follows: TGTGCCAGTAGTATGGCGGGGTTTGATCAGCCCCAGCATTTT. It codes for CASSMAGFDQPQHF. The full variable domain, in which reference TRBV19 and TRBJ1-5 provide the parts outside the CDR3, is DGGITQSPKYLFRKEGQNVTLSCEQNLNHDAMYWYRQDPGQGLRLIYYSQIVNDFQKGDIAEGYSVSREKKESFPLTVTSAQKNPTAFYLCASSMAGFDQPQHFGDGTRLSIL.

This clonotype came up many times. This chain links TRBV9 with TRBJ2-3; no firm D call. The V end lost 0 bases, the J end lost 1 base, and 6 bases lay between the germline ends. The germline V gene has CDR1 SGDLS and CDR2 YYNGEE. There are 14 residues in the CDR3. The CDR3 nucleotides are TGTGCCAGCAGCGTAGTCGGCGGCACAGATACGCAGTATTTT. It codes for CASSVVGGTDTQYF.

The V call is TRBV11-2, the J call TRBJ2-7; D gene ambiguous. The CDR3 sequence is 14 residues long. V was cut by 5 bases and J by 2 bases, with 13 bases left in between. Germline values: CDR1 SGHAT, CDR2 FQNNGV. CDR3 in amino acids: CASSPGGPTYEQYF. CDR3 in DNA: TGTGCCAGCAGCCCCGGTGGGCCTACCTACGAGCAGTACTTC.

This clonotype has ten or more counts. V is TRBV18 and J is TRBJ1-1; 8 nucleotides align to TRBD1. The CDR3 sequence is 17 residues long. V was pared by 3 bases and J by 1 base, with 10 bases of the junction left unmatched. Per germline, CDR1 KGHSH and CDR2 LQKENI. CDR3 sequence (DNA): TGTGCCAGCTCACCCTTAGACCGACAGGGGACGAACACTGAAGCTTTCTTT. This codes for CASSPLDRQGTNTEAFF.

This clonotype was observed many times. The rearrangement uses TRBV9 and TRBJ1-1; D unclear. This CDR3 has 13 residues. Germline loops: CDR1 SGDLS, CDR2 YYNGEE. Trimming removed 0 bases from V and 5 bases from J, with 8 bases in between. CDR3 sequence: CASSVAGTTEAFF. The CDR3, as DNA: TGTGCCAGCAGCGTAGCCGGAACTACTGAAGCTTTCTTT.

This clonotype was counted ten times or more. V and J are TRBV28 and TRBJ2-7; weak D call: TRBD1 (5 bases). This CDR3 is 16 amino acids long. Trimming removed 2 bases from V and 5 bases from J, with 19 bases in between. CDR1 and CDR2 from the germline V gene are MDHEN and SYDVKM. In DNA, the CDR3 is TGTGCCAGCAGTTTAGGGGCCGGCCCCCAGCCCAACGAGCAGTACTTC. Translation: CASSLGAGPQPNEQYF.

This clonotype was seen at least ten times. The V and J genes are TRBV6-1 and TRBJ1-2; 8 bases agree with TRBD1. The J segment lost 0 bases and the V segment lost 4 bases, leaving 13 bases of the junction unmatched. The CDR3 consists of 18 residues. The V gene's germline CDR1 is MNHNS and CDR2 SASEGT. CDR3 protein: CASSAEGTGVPANYGYTF. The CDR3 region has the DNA TGTGCCAGCAGTGCGGAAGGGACAGGTGTTCCAGCTAACTATGGCTACACCTTC.

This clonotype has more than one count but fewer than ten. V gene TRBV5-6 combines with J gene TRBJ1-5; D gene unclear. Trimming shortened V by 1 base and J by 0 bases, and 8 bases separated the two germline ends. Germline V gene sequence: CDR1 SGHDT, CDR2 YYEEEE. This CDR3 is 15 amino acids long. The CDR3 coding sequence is TGTGCCAGCAGCTTGTTTCAATATAGCAATCAGCCCCAGCATTTT. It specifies CASSLFQYSNQPQHF.

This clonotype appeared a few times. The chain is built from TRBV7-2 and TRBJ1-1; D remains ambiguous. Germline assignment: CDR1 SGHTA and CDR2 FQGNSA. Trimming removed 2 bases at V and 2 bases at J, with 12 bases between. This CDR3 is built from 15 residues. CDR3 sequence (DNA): TGTGCCAGCAGCTTACCGAGGCTCGAAAACACTGAAGCTTTCTTT. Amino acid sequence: CASSLPRLENTEAFF.

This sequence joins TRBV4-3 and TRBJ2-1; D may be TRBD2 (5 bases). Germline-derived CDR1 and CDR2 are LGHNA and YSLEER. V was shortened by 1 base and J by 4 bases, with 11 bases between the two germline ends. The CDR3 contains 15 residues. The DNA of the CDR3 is TGCGCCAGCAGCCAAGTAGGTTGCGGGTACAATGAGCAGTTCTTC. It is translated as CASSQVGCGYNEQFF.

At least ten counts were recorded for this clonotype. This CDR3 reads CASSETGEDRLQPQHF. In DNA form, the CDR3 reads TGTGCCAGCAGCGAGACAGGGGAAGATCGGCTACAGCCCCAGCATTTT. The chain carries TRBV9 and TRBJ1-5; 8 bases match TRBD1. CDR1 and CDR2 (germline): SGDLS, YYNGEE. J gave up 7 bases and V 3 bases, and 12 bases lay outside the gene matches. CDR3 length equals 16 residues.

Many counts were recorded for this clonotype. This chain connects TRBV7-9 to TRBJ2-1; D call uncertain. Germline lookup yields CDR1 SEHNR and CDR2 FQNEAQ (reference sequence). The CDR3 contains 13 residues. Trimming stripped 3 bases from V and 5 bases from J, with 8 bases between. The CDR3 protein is CASSFSGDNEQFF. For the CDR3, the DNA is TGTGCCAGCAGCTTCTCCGGAGACAATGAGCAGTTCTTC.

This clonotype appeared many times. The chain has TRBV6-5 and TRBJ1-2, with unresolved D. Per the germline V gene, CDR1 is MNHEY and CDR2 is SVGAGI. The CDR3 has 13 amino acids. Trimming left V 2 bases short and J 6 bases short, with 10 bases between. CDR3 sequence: CASSYHPPDGYTF. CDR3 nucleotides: TGTGCCAGCAGTTACCACCCCCCGGATGGCTACACCTTC.

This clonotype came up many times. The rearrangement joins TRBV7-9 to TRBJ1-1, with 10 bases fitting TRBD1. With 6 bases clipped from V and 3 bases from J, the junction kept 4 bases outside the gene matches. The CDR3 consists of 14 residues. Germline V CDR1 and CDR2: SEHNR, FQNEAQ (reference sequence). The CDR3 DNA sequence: TGTGCCAGCAGGGGGACAGGGGTTTACACTGAAGCTTTCTTT. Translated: CASRGTGVYTEAFF.

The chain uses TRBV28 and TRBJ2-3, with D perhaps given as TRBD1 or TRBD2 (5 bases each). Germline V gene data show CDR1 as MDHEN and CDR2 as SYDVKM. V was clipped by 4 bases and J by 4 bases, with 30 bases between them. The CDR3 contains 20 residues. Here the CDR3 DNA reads TGTGCCAGCAGTTCAAAATCGGACCGGGACGGCGCCGCTCGGTCAGATACGCAGTATTTT. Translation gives CASSSKSDRDGAARSDTQYF.

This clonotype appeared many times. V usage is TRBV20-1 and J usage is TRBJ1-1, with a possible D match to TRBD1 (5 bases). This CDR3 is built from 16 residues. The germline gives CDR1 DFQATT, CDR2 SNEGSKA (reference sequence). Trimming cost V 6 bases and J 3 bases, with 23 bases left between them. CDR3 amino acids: CSAPGATWGIYTEAFF. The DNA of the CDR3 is TGCAGTGCCCCTGGGGCGACCTGGGGCATATACACTGAAGCTTTCTTT.

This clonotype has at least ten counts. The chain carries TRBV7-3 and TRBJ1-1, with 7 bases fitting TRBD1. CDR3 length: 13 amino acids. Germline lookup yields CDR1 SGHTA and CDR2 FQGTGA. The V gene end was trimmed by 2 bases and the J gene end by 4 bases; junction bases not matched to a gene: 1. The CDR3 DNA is TGTGCCAGCAGCTTATCAGGGGGCACTGAAGCTTTCTTT. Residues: CASSLSGGTEAFF.

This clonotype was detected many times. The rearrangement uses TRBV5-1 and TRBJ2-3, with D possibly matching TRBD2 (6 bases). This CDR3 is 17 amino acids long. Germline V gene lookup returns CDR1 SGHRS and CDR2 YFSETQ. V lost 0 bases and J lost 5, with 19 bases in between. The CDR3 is CASSLENVWFGGDTQYF. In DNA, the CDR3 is TGCGCCAGCAGCTTGGAAAACGTATGGTTCGGGGGAGATACGCAGTATTTT.

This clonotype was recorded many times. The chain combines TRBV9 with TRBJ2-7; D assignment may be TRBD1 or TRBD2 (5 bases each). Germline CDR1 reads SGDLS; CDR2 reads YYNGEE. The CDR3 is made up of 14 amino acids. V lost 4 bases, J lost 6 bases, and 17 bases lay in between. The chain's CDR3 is CASSRGPPTGEQYF. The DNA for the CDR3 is TGTGCCAGCAGCCGGGGACCGCCTACGGGCGAGCAGTACTTC.

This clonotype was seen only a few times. The DNA for the CDR3 is TGTGCCAGCAGTTTGGGGGGCGGGTCCTACAATGAGCAGTTCTTC. As protein: CASSLGGGSYNEQFF. This rearrangement joins TRBV27 to TRBJ2-1, with D possibly called TRBD1 or TRBD2 (6 bases each). Trimming left V 3 bases short and J 1 base short, with 10 bases between. Germline CDR1 is MNHEY and CDR2 is SMNVEV (reference sequence). The CDR3 sequence is 15 residues long.

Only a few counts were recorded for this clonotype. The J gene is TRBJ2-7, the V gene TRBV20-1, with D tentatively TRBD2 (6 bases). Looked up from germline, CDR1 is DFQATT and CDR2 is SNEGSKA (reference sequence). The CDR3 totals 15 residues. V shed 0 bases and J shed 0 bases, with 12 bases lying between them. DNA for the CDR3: TGCAGTGCTAGAGATGTTAGCGGCCCCTCCTACGAGCAGTACTTC. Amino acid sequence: CSARDVSGPSYEQYF.

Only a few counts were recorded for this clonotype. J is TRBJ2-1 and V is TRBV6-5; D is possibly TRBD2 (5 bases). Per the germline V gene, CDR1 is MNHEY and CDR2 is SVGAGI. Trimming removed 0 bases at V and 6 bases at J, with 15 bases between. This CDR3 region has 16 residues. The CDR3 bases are TGTGCCAGCAGTTACTCGGCCAGTTCGGGGTCCAATGAGCAGTTCTTC. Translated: CASSYSASSGSNEQFF.

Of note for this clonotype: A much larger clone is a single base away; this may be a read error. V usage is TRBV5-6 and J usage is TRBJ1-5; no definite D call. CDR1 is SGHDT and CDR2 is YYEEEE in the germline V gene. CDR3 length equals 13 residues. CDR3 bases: TGTACCAGCAGCTTGGCCGGGCTACGGCCCCAGCATTTT. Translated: CTSSLAGLRPQHF.

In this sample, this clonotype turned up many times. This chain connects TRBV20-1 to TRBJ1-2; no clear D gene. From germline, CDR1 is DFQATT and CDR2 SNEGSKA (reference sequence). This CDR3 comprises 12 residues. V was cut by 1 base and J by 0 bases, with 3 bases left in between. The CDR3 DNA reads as TGCAGTGCTAGAGGAGCTAACTATGGCTACACCTTC. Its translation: CSARGANYGYTF.

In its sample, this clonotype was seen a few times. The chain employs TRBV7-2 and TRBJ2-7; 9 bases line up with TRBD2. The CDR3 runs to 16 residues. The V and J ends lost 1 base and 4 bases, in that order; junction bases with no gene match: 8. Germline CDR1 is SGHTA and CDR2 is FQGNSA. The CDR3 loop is CASSLVRGGVRYEQYF. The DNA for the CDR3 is TGTGCCAGCAGCTTAGTTCGCGGGGGGGTAAGGTACGAGCAGTACTTC.

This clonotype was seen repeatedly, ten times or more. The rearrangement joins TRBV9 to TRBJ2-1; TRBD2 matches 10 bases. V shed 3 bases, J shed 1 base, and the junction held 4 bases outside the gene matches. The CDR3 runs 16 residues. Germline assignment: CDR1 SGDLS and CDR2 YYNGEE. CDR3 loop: CASSGTSGRSYNEQFF. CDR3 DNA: TGTGCCAGCAGCGGGACTAGCGGAAGGTCCTACAATGAGCAGTTCTTC.

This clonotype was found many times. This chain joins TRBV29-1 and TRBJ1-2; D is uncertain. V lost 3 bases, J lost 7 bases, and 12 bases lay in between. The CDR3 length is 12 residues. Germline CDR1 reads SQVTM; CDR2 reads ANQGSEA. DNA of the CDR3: TGCAGCGTTGAGGGAAACAGAGCTGGCTACACCTTC. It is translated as CSVEGNRAGYTF.